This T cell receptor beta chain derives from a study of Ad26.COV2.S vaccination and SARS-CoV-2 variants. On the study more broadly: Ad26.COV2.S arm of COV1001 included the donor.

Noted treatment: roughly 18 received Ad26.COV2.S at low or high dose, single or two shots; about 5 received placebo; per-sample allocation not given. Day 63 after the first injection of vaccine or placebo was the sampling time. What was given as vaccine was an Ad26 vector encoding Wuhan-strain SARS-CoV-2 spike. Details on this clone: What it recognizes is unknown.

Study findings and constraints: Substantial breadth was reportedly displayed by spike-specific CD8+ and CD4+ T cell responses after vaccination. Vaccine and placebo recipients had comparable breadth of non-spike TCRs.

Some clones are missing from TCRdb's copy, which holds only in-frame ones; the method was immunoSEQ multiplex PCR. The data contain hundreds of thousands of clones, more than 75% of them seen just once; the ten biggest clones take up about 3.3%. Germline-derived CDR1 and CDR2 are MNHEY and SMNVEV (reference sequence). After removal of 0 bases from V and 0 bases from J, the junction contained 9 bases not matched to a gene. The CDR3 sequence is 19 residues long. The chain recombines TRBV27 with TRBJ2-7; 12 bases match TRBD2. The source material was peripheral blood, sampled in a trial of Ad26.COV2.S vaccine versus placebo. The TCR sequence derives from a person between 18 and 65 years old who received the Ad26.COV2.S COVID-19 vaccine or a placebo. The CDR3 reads CASSLSGPSGGVSSYEQYF. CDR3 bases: TGTGCCAGCAGTTTATCGGGGCCTAGCGGGGGGGTATCCTCCTACGAGCAGTACTTC.